Shown below are 16 T cell receptor beta chains from a single sample sequenced in a study of cytomegalovirus exposure and HLA in healthy donors (dated by TCRdb to about 2017). The library came from the immunoSEQ multiplex PCR assay. For the multiplex PCR, a mixture combining 60 forward primers for TCR Vbeta segments and 13 reverse primers for TCR Jbeta segments was used. TCRdb took over this immuneACCESS table, retaining in-frame rearrangements with V and J assigned. Such tables are incomplete; in checked studies, under half of the missing clones stem from an unresolved V gene, and the remainder is unexplained. This sample is represented by roughly 180,000 clones; approximately 80% of them were singletons. The ten largest clonotypes hold around 4.8% of the sample. The sequencing input was PBMCs. These receptors were collected from a man younger than 35 in good health and CMV-seronegative.

V is TRBV7-8 and J is TRBJ1-1; 10 bases are a match to TRBD1. Germline V gene lookup returns CDR1 SGHVS and CDR2 FQNEAQ. J was trimmed by 2 bases and V by 3 bases; bases with no gene match: 6. This CDR3 comprises 16 residues. The CDR3 protein is CASSFDRGRSNTEAFF. CDR3 coding DNA: TGTGCCAGCAGCTTCGACAGGGGGCGAAGTAACACTGAAGCTTTCTTT.

The chain couples TRBV27 to TRBJ2-1, with TRBD2 matching 9 bases. Trimming at V came to 4 bases and at J to 4 bases, leaving 11 bases not matched to a gene. The CDR3 is 17 amino acids. The germline V gene encodes CDR1 MNHEY and CDR2 SMNVEV (reference sequence). CDR3 sequence reads: CASSSSRAGGTYNEQFF. DNA of the CDR3: TGTGCCAGCAGTTCCTCCCGAGCGGGGGGAACTTACAATGAGCAGTTCTTC.

The sample holds one count of this clone. The CDR3 bases are TGTGCCAGCAGAGATAGCGGGGGGCACTACAATGAGCAGTTCTTC. Encoded protein: CASRDSGGHYNEQFF. The chain employs TRBV27 and TRBJ2-1, with TRBD2 identical over 10 bases. The CDR3 length is 15 residues. Germline loops: CDR1 MNHEY, CDR2 SMNVEV (reference sequence). J gave up 3 bases and V 6 bases, and 5 bases lay outside the gene matches.

The genes are TRBV2 and TRBJ1-6, with 7 bases lining up with TRBD1. V lost 2 bases, J lost 0 bases, and 7 bases stayed unmatched. Germline CDR1 is SNHLY and CDR2 is FYNNEI. This CDR3 spans 18 amino acids. The CDR3 DNA sequence: TGTGCCAGCAGTGAATGGGGACAGACGAGCTCCTATAATTCACCCCTCCACTTT. It translates to CASSEWGQTSSYNSPLHF.

The chain uses TRBV7-6 and TRBJ1-1; tentative D call: TRBD1 (5 bases). The ends were cut back, 5 bases at V and 2 bases at J, with 15 bases in the middle. The CDR3 runs 15 residues. The germline V gene encodes CDR1 SGHVS and CDR2 FNYEAQ. The CDR3 DNA reads as TGTGCCAGCAGCCGTAATCGAGGACAAAACACTGAAGCTTTCTTT. Translated: CASSRNRGQNTEAFF.

This sequence joins TRBV28 and TRBJ2-1, with 12 bases that match TRBD1. V was pared by 4 bases and J by 8 bases, with 6 bases of the junction left unmatched. Per germline, CDR1 MDHEN and CDR2 SYDVKM. The CDR3 loop spans 15 amino acids. The CDR3 region is CASSSPGQGAYEQFF. The CDR3 nucleotides are TGTGCCAGCAGTTCGCCGGGACAGGGGGCGTATGAGCAGTTCTTC.

The rearrangement uses TRBV27 and TRBJ1-5; 8 positions match TRBD1. Germline trimming cut 6 bases from V and 0 bases from J; bases unmatched to any gene: 10. The germline V gene encodes CDR1 MNHEY and CDR2 SMNVEV (reference sequence). The CDR3 runs to 17 residues. The CDR3 spells CASRRIGTGISNQPQHF. The CDR3 region has the DNA TGTGCCAGCAGGCGCATAGGGACAGGAATTAGCAATCAGCCCCAGCATTTT.

This chain uses TRBV4-1 with TRBJ2-7; TRBD2 matches at 10 bases. Germline V CDR1 and CDR2: MGHRA, YSYEKL. CDR3 length equals 15 residues. V dropped 2 bases and J dropped 3; count of bases not matched to a gene: 4. In DNA, the CDR3 is TGCGCCAGCAGCCAACTCGGGACTAGCGACTACGAGCAGTACTTC. Translated: CASSQLGTSDYEQYF.

The chain employs TRBV10-3 and TRBJ2-2; the match to TRBD2 covers 9 bases. The ends lost 8 bases at V and 3 bases at J; junction bases unmatched: 4. The CDR3 extends over 14 amino acids. Germline loops: CDR1 ENHRY, CDR2 SYGVKD. The CDR3 DNA reads TGTGCCATCCGGGGCGGGGGGGACACCGGGGAGCTGTTTTTT. Encoded protein: CAIRGGGDTGELFF.

This clone appeared a single time. The J gene is TRBJ2-7, the V gene TRBV7-9, with a possible D match to TRBD1 (6 bases). Trimming left V 5 bases short and J 4 bases short, with 12 bases between. CDR1 SEHNR and CDR2 FQNEAQ come from the germline V gene (reference sequence). The CDR3 consists of 13 residues. This CDR3 reads CASSPEGEYEQYF. The DNA of the CDR3 is TGTGCCAGCAGCCCCGAGGGGGAGTACGAGCAGTACTTC. The entire variable domain, with the rest obtained from reference TRBV7-9 and TRBJ2-7, is as follows: DTGVSQNPRHKITKRGQNVTFRCDPISEHNRLYWYRQTLGQGPEFLTYFQNEAQLEKSRLLSDRFSAERPKGSFSTLEIQRTEQGDSAMYLCASSPEGEYEQYFGPGTRLTVT.

This clone occurred a few times. This rearrangement joins TRBV9 to TRBJ2-1; 10 nucleotides agree with TRBD2. Trimming removed 8 bases from V and 8 bases from J; junction bases left unmatched: 13. CDR3 size: 15 residues. CDR1 and CDR2 (germline): SGDLS, YYNGEE. Written as DNA, the CDR3 is TGTGCCAGGGGAAAAGCGGGGGGGCCATTCTATGAGCAGTTCTTC. Translated: CARGKAGGPFYEQFF.

V is TRBV27 and J is TRBJ1-2, with D unresolved. Trimming pared 7 bases from V and 4 bases from J, leaving 16 bases between. Per the germline V gene, CDR1 is MNHEY and CDR2 is SMNVEV (reference sequence). This CDR3 contains 14 residues. CDR3 DNA sequence: TGTGCCAGCACCCTCCGGGATCCTCGCTATGGCTACACCTTC. Residues: CASTLRDPRYGYTF.

V is TRBV6-1 and J is TRBJ1-6; D ambiguous. V lost 3 bases and J lost 0, with 12 bases in between. This CDR3 region has 17 residues. Germline V CDR1 and CDR2: MNHNS, SASEGT. Written as DNA, the CDR3 is TGTGCCAGCAGTGATTTCGACTCGAGCTCCTATAATTCACCCCTCCACTTT. Its protein is CASSDFDSSSYNSPLHF.

J is TRBJ2-1 and V is TRBV19, with TRBD2 matching over 7 bases. This CDR3 is built from 16 residues. CDR1 is LNHDA and CDR2 is SQIVND in the germline V gene (reference sequence). V was clipped by 0 bases and J by 7 bases; unmatched bases: 9. CDR3: CASSIDTGGSWNEQFF. The DNA for the CDR3 is TGTGCCAGTAGTATAGATACCGGCGGGAGTTGGAATGAGCAGTTCTTC.

This clone was counted between two and nine times. The chain recombines TRBV5-6 with TRBJ2-6, with 8 positions matching TRBD1. The CDR3 has 18 amino acids. The J segment lost 4 bases and the V segment lost 0 bases, leaving 9 bases of the junction unmatched. Germline lookup yields CDR1 SGHDT and CDR2 YYEEEE. CDR3 bases: TGTGCCAGCAGCTTGGGTAGTCAGGGGGCGCGCGGGGCCAACGTCCTGACTTTC. It yields the protein CASSLGSQGARGANVLTF.

J is TRBJ2-1 and V is TRBV6-1; 13 bases agree with TRBD2. CDR1 MNHNS and CDR2 SASEGT come from the germline V gene. The CDR3 consists of 16 residues. V shed 1 base and J 7 bases; nucleotides not matched to a gene: 4. In nucleotides, the CDR3 is TGTGCCAGCAGTGAAGACGAGGGACTAGCGGGGAATGAGCAGTTCTTC. Amino acid sequence: CASSEDEGLAGNEQFF.